A selection of T cell receptor beta chains follows, all from one sample in a study of blood T cell repertoires in COVID-19. TCRdb keeps only in-frame clones here, not all; method: immunoSEQ multiplex PCR. The table has some 260,000 clones, around 82% seen once. Material for sequencing was peripheral blood. The receptors were sampled from an elderly woman with active or convalescent COVID-19. Both conserved end residues are trimmed from each CDR3. The order of the fields is clone size, V gene, J gene, CDR3 protein. The listing skips clone size in some rows; elsewhere it reads once, few, many or a size class.

.,TRBV6-2/TRBV6-3,TRBJ2-7,ASSLRFTGTSRERSYEQY
.,TRBV19,TRBJ2-7,ASRTGTATYEQY
few,TRBV29-1,TRBJ1-2,SVASRGSLGYGYT
once,TRBV4-1,TRBJ2-3,ASSQDGFRGADTQY
.,TRBV28,TRBJ1-2,ASSLPMTGDYGYT
.,TRBV7-9,TRBJ1-1,ASALLKNTEAF
.,TRBV19,TRBJ1-1,ASSWDRDLTEAF
.,TRBV16,TRBJ2-1,ASRDTSGSDEQF
.,TRBV19,TRBJ1-6,ASSIQGVSSPLH
.,TRBV28,TRBJ2-7,ASGLEQGAREQY
.,TRBV9,TRBJ1-2,ASSVGASANYGYT
.,TRBV14,TRBJ1-1,ASSPGTGGNTEAF